This T cell receptor (beta chain) was observed in a study of beta chain features in type 1 diabetes. The entirety of the isolated RNA underwent reverse transcription, so expressed TCRB transcripts were sequenced. Sequencing used immunoSEQ multiplex PCR; TCRdb keeps in-frame clones, though not all of them. The sample carries around 710,000 clones, roughly 12% recorded once. About this clone: Its antigen remains unidentified. This same CDR3 is encoded by further DNA sequences in the sample.

Findings of the study overall: There was a possibility that cDNA sequencing over-represented cells with high TCR expression. Patients with Type 1 diabetes showed moderately but significantly shorter TCRB CDR3s in all four CD4+ subsets. Amplification by PCR could prefer shorter templates, with the same effect in patients and controls.

V was cut by 2 bases and J by 0 bases, with 8 bases left in between. Germline loops: CDR1 MDHEN, CDR2 SYDVKM. The CDR3 runs 16 residues. The rearrangement joins TRBV28 to TRBJ2-6; D is perhaps TRBD1 (6 bases). The receptor was isolated from a man aged 25-45 years with type 1 diabetes. Sequencing was performed on naive CD4+ T cells from blood. The CDR3 here is CASSLPRGSGANVLTF. The CDR3 DNA sequence: TGTGCCAGCAGTTTACCCAGGGGCTCTGGGGCCAACGTCCTGACTTTC. Full variable domain (remainder filled in from reference TRBV28 and TRBJ2-6): DVKVTQSSRYLVKRTGEKVFLECVQDMDHENMFWYRQDPGLGLRLIYFSYDVKMKEKGDIPEGYSVSREKKERFSLILESASTNQTSMYLCASSLPRGSGANVLTFGAGSRLTVL.